The following is a T cell receptor beta chain sequence with its context. These data originate in a study of T cell changes during pregnancy in multiple sclerosis. Assay used: immunoSEQ multiplex PCR; TCRdb lists only in-frame clones, some missing. Among more than 45,000 clones, 92% were seen once, and the ten largest hold approximately 0.6%. V lost 1 base, J lost 5 bases, and 4 bases stayed unmatched. From germline, CDR1 is SGHAT and CDR2 FQNNGV. This CDR3 has 16 amino acids. The V and J genes are TRBV11-2 and TRBJ2-2, with 10 bases matching TRBD1. Sequenced material: CD4+ T cells from peripheral blood mononuclear cells, taken after pregnancy. The TCR comes from a female donor with multiple sclerosis, enrolled in a pregnancy study. The CDR3, as DNA: TGTGCCAGCAGCTTAGTTGGGACAGGGGCAACCGGGGAGCTGTTTTTT. It translates to CASSLVGTGATGELFF.